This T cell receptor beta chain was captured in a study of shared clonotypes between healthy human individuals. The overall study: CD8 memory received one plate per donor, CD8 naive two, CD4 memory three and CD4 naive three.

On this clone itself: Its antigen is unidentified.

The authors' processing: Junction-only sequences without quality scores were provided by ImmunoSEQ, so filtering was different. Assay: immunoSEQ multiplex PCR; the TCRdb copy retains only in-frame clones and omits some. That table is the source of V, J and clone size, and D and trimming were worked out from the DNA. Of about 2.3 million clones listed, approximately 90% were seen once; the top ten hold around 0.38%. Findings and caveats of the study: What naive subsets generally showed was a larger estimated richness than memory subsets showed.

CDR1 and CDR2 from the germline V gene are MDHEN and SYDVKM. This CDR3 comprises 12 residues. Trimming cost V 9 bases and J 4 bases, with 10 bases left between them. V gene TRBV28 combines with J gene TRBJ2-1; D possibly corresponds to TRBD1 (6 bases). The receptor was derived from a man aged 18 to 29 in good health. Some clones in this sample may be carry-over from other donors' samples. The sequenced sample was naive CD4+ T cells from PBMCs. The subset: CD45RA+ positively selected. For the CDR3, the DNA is TGTGCCAGTCGGACAGCATACAATGAGCAGTTCTTC. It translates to CASRTAYNEQFF.